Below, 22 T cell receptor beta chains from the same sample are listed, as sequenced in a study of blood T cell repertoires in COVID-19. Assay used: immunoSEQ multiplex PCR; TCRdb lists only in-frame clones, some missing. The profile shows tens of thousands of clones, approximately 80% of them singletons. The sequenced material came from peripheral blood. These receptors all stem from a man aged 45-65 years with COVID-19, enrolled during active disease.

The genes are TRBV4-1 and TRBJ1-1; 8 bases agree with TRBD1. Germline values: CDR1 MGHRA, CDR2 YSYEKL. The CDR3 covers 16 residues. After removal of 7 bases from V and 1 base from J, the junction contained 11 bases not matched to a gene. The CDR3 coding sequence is TGCGCCAGCACCCTTCGGACAGGGAACGAGAACACTGAAGCTTTCTTT. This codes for CASTLRTGNENTEAFF.

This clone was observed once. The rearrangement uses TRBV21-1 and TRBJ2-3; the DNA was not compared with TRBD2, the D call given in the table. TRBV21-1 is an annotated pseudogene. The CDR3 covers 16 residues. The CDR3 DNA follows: TGTGCCAGCAGGGTAGCGGGAGAAACGGGCACAGATACGCAGTATTTT. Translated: CASRVAGETGTDTQYF.

CDR3 in amino acids: CASREPGQMNTEAFF. The CDR3 DNA follows: TGTGCCAGTAGGGAACCGGGACAGATGAACACTGAAGCTTTCTTT. The genes are TRBV19 and TRBJ1-1, with 7 bases aligning to TRBD1. The CDR3 is 15 residues long. Germline CDR1 is LNHDA and CDR2 is SQIVND (reference sequence). After removal of 6 bases from V and 0 bases from J, the junction contained 7 bases not matched to a gene.

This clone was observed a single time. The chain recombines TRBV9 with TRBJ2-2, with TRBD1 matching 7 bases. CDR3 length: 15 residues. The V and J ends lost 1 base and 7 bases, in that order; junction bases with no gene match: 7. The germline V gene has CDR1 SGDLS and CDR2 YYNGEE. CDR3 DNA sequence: TGTGCCAGCAGCGTATTGACAGGGTCCAGCGGGGAGCTGTTTTTT. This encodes CASSVLTGSSGELFF.

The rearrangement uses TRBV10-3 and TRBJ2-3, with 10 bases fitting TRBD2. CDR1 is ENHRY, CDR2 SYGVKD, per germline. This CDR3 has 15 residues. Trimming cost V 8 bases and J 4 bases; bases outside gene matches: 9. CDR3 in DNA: TGTGCCATCGGGACCGCTAGCGGGAGTGCAGATACGCAGTATTTT. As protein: CAIGTASGSADTQYF.

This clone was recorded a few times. CDR3 protein: CASSVKAGSTEAFF. The CDR3, as DNA: TGTGCCAGCAGCGTTAAAGCTGGTAGCACTGAAGCTTTCTTT. J is TRBJ1-1 and V is TRBV2; D remains ambiguous. The germline gives CDR1 SNHLY, CDR2 FYNNEI. The CDR3 has 14 amino acids. V was shortened by 6 bases and J by 4 bases, with 15 bases between the two germline ends.

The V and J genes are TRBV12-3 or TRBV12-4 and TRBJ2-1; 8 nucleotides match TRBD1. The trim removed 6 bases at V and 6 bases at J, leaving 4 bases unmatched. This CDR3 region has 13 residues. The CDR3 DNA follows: TGTGCCAGCAGGACAGGGGAGTTCAATGAGCAGTTCTTC. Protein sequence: CASRTGEFNEQFF.

This CDR3 is CASSGASYEQYF. The CDR3 bases are TGTGCCAGCAGTGGGGCCTCCTACGAGCAGTACTTC. The chain combines TRBV6-6 with TRBJ2-7; D is perhaps TRBD1 (5 bases). CDR1 is MNHNY and CDR2 is SVGAGI in the germline V gene (reference sequence). Trimming took off 5 bases at V and 0 bases at J, with 5 bases between the two ends. This CDR3 spans 12 amino acids.

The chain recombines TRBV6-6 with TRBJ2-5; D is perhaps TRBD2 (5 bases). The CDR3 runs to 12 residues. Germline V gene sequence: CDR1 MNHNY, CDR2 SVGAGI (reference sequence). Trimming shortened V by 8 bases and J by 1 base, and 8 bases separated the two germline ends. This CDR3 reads CASVAGQETQYF. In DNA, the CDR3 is TGTGCCAGCGTTGCGGGCCAAGAGACCCAGTACTTC.

DNA of the CDR3: TGTGCCAGTAAGTCCGGGTCGGATACGCAGTATTTT. This sequence encodes CASKSGSDTQYF. This chain links TRBV19 with TRBJ2-3; D is undetermined. V shed 7 bases and J shed 6 bases, with 11 bases lying between them. Germline V gene lookup returns CDR1 LNHDA and CDR2 SQIVND (reference sequence). The CDR3 length is 12 residues.

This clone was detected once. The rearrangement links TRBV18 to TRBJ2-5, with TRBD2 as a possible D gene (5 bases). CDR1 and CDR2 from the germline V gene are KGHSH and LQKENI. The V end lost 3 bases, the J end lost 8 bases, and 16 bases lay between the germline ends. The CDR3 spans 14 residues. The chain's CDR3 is CASSPAGTRDTQYF. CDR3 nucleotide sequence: TGTGCCAGCTCACCCGCTGGTACCCGGGATACCCAGTACTTC. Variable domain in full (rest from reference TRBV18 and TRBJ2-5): NAGVMQNPRHLVRRRGQEARLRCSPMKGHSHVYWYRQLPEEGLKFMVYLQKENIIDESGMPKERFSAEFPKEGPSILRIQQVVRGDSAAYFCASSPAGTRDTQYFGPGTRLLVL.

CDR3 DNA: TGTGCCTGGAGTGTTGACCGCGCTTACAGACCCCAGTACTTC. Amino acids: CAWSVDRAYRPQYF. This sequence joins TRBV30 and TRBJ2-5; no clear D. Trimming shortened V by 0 bases and J by 9 bases, and 17 bases separated the two germline ends. The CDR3 is made up of 14 amino acids. In germline, CDR1 is GTSNPN, CDR2 SVGIG (reference sequence).

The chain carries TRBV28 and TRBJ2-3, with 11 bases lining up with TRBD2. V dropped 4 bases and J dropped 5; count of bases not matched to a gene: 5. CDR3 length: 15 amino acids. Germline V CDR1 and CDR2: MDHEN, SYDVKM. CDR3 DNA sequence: TGTGCCAGCAGTTCCCGACTAGCGGGGAGAGATACGCAGTATTTT. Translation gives CASSSRLAGRDTQYF.

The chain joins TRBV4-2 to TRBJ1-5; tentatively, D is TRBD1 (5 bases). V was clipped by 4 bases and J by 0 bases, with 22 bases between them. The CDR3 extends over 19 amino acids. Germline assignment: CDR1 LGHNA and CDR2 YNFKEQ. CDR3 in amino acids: CASSLYEDGTTGSNQPQHF. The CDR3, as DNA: TGTGCCAGCAGCCTGTACGAGGACGGGACTACTGGTAGCAATCAGCCCCAGCATTTT.

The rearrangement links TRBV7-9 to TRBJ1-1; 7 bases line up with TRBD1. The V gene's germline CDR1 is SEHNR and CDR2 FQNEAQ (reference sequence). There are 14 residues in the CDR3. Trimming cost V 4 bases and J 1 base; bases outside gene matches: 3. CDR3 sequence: CASSWGQQNTEAFF. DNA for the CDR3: TGTGCCAGCAGCTGGGGACAGCAGAACACTGAAGCTTTCTTT.

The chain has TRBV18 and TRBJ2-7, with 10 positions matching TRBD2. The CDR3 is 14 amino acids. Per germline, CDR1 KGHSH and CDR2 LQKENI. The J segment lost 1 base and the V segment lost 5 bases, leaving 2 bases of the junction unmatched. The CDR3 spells CASSGTSDSYEQYF. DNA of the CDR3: TGTGCCAGCTCAGGGACTAGCGATTCCTACGAGCAGTACTTC.

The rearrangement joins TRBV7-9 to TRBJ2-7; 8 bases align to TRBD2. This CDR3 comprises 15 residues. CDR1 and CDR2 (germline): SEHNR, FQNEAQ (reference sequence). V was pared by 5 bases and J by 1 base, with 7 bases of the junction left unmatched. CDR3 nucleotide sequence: TGTGCCAGCAGCCCATACGCTAGCGGGTCCTACGAGCAGTACTTC. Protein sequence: CASSPYASGSYEQYF.

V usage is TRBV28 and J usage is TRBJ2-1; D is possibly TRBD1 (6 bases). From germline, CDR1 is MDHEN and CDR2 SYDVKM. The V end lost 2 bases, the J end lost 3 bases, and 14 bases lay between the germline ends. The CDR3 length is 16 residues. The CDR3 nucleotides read TGTGCCAGCAGTTTAGTAAGGGACAACATCTACAATGAGCAGTTCTTC. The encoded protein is CASSLVRDNIYNEQFF.

The CDR3 sequence is CATSDPGAGGGKLFF. The CDR3 DNA reads TGTGCCACCAGTGACCCAGGAGCAGGAGGCGGAAAACTGTTTTTT. This chain joins TRBV24-1 and TRBJ1-4; D call uncertain. The CDR3 is made up of 15 amino acids. Germline V CDR1 and CDR2: KGHDR, SFDVKD. Between the trimmed V and J ends, which lost 4 bases and 10 bases, there was a span of 18 bases.

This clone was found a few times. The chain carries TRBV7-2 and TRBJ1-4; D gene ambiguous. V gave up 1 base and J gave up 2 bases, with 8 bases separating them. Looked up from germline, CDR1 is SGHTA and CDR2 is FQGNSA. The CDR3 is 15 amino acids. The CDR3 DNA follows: TGTGCCAGCAGCTTAGATTCGGGGACTAATGAAAAACTGTTTTTT. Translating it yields CASSLDSGTNEKLFF.

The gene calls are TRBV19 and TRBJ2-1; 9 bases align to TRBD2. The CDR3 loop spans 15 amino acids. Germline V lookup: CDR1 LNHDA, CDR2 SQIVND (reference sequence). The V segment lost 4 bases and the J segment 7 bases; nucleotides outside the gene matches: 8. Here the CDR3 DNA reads TGTGCCAGTAGTAATTCGAGGCGGGAGGGTAATGAGCAGTTCTTC. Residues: CASSNSRREGNEQFF.

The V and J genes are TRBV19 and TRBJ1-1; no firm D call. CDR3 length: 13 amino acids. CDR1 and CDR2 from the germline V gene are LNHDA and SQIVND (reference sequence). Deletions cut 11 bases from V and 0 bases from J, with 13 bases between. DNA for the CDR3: TGTGCCTGCACGCGGGGAATGAACACTGAAGCTTTCTTT. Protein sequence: CACTRGMNTEAFF.